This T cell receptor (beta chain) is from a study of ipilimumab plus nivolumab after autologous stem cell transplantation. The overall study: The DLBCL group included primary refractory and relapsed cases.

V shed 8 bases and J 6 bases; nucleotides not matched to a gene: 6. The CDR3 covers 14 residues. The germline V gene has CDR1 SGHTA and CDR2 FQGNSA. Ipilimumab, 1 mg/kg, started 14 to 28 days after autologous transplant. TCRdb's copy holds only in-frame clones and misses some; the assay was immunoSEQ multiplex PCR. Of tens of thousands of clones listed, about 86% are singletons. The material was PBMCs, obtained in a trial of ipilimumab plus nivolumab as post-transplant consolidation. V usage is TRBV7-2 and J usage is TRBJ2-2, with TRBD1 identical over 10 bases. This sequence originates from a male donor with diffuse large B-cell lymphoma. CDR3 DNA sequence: TGTGCCAGCTTCCGGGACAGGGGAGCCGGGGAGCTGTTTTTT. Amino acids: CASFRDRGAGELFF. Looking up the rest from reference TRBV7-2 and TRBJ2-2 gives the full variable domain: GAGVSQSPSNKVTEKGKDVELRCDPISGHTALYWYRQSLGQGLEFLIYFQGNSAPDKSGLPSDRFSAERTGGSVSTLTIQRTQQEDSAVYLCASFRDRGAGELFFGEGSRLTVL.